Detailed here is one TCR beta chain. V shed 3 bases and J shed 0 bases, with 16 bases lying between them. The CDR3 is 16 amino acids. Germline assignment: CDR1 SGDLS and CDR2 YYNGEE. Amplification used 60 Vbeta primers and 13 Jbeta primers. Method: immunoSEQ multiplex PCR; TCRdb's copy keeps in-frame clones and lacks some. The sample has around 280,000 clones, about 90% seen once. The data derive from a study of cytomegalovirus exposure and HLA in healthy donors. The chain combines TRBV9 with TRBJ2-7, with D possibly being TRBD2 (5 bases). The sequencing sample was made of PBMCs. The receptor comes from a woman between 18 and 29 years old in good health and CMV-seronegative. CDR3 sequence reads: CASSANSERHSYEQYF. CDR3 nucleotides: TGTGCCAGCAGCGCGAATTCGGAGCGGCACTCCTACGAGCAGTACTTC.